This T cell receptor beta chain appears in the sequencing data of a study of CD8+CD57+ T cells in acquired aplastic anemia. Findings and caveats of the study: The study identified roughly 29 CD8+ CDR3 sequences shared by patients and controls.

This CDR3 comprises 12 residues. The germline CDR1 and CDR2 sequences are ENHRY and SYGVKD. Trimming took 4 bases from V and 1 from J, leaving 4 bases between them. A note on this clonotype: The antigen is undetermined.

Investigators profiled TCR beta VDJ and CDR3 from genomic DNA template. Each CDR3 protein gets one entry after TCRdb re-called the reads with MiXCR. Among about 100,000 distinct CDR3 sequences, roughly 50% were seen once, and the ten largest hold roughly 34%. Sequenced material: sorted CD4+, CD8+, or CD8+CD57+ T cells (not recorded which) from PBMCs. The chain couples TRBV10-3 to TRBJ1-1; D gene unclear. The source is a human donor in good health, serving as a control. CDR3 loop: CAISGGNTEAFF. The CDR3 nucleotides are TGTGCCATCAGTGGAGGGAACACTGAAGCTTTCTTT.